This passage covers 20 T cell receptor beta chains from one sample sequenced in a study of OX40 agonist ivuxolimab in advanced cancers. Clones were read by immunoSEQ multiplex PCR, and TCRdb kept only the in-frame ones, dropping some. The profile shows roughly 97,000 clones, around 90% of them singletons. The sample consisted of CD4+ or CD8+ T cells sorted from blood, taken in a trial of the OX40 agonist ivuxolimab. These receptors were obtained from an adult with an advanced solid tumor such as melanoma, head and neck, liver or kidney cancer.

The chain recombines TRBV7-3 with TRBJ2-1; D ambiguous. Trimming removed 2 bases from V and 7 bases from J, with 9 bases in between. This CDR3 region has 13 residues. CDR1 SGHTA and CDR2 FQGTGA come from the germline V gene. CDR3 protein: CASSLDPLNEQFF. The CDR3 nucleotides are TGTGCCAGCAGCTTAGATCCGTTGAATGAGCAGTTCTTC.

This clone was observed at least ten times. The genes are TRBV7-6 and TRBJ2-7, with D unresolved. This CDR3 comprises 13 residues. Trimming took off 10 bases at V and 6 bases at J, with 19 bases between the two ends. Germline V CDR1 and CDR2: SGHVS, FNYEAQ. CDR3 sequence reads: CATIPGPDGEQYF. As DNA, the CDR3 is TGTGCCACCATCCCTGGGCCAGACGGCGAGCAGTACTTC.

V gene TRBV28 combines with J gene TRBJ2-7; 10 positions agree with TRBD1. Germline loops: CDR1 MDHEN, CDR2 SYDVKM. J lost 0 bases, V lost 6 bases, and 5 bases had no gene match. The CDR3 extends over 15 amino acids. CDR3 protein: CASRTGQGDSYEQYF. The DNA of the CDR3 is TGTGCCAGCAGAACCGGACAGGGGGACTCCTACGAGCAGTACTTC.

This clone was counted a single time. CDR3 nucleotide sequence: TGCAGCGTTGAGTACCTCCGGGACAGGGCCCGCGAGCAGTACTTC. It specifies CSVEYLRDRAREQYF. This chain links TRBV29-1 with TRBJ2-7; 9 bases are shared with TRBD1. Germline CDR1 reads SQVTM; CDR2 reads ANQGSEA. This CDR3 has 15 residues. Germline trimming cut 3 bases from V and 6 bases from J; bases unmatched to any gene: 12.

The rearrangement uses TRBV28 and TRBJ2-1, with 7 bases fitting TRBD1. The CDR3 extends over 16 amino acids. J was trimmed by 4 bases and V by 5 bases; bases with no gene match: 11. Germline-derived CDR1 and CDR2 are MDHEN and SYDVKM. CDR3 sequence: CASSPVAGRGYNEQFF. For the CDR3, the DNA is TGTGCCAGCAGTCCCGTCGCGGGCAGGGGGTACAATGAGCAGTTCTTC. The full variable domain, in which reference TRBV28 and TRBJ2-1 provide the parts outside the CDR3, is DVKVTQSSRYLVKRTGEKVFLECVQDMDHENMFWYRQDPGLGLRLIYFSYDVKMKEKGDIPEGYSVSREKKERFSLILESASTNQTSMYLCASSPVAGRGYNEQFFGPGTRLTVL.

The V gene is TRBV29-1, the J gene TRBJ1-2, with TRBD1 as a possible D gene (5 bases). Germline V gives CDR1 SQVTM, CDR2 ANQGSEA. The CDR3 runs to 13 residues. V was trimmed by 7 bases and J by 4 bases, leaving 16 bases between them. Here the CDR3 DNA reads TGCAGCGCGGCCGGGGCAGGAATCTATGGCTACACCTTC. Translating it yields CSAAGAGIYGYTF.

The rearrangement joins TRBV5-1 to TRBJ2-5, with D unclear. The germline V gene has CDR1 SGHRS and CDR2 YFSETQ. CDR3 length: 14 residues. Trimming shortened V by 6 bases and J by 1 base, and 13 bases separated the two germline ends. CDR3 sequence reads: CASTPRSTQETQYF. The CDR3 region has the DNA TGCGCCAGCACCCCCAGGAGTACCCAAGAGACCCAGTACTTC.

The V and J genes are TRBV5-1 and TRBJ2-5; 7 nucleotides line up with TRBD1. The CDR3 length is 14 residues. The germline V gene has CDR1 SGHRS and CDR2 YFSETQ. V lost 4 bases and J lost 5; bases outside the gene matches: 8. The CDR3 region is CASSPTGKSETQYF. Here the CDR3 DNA reads TGCGCCAGCAGCCCGACAGGGAAATCTGAGACCCAGTACTTC. Together with reference TRBV5-1 and TRBJ2-5, the CDR3 gives the full variable domain: KAGVTQTPRYLIKTRGQQVTLSCSPISGHRSVSWYQQTPGQGLQFLFEYFSETQRNKGNFPGRFSGRQFSNSRSEMNVSTLELGDSALYLCASSPTGKSETQYFGPGTRLLVL.

V gene TRBV7-2 combines with J gene TRBJ2-1; D possibly corresponds to TRBD1 (6 bases). The V end lost 5 bases, the J end lost 10 bases, and 12 bases lay between the germline ends. CDR1 and CDR2 from the germline V gene are SGHTA and FQGNSA. The CDR3 consists of 12 residues. CDR3 sequence reads: CASSPNREEQFF. CDR3 DNA sequence: TGTGCCAGCAGCCCGAACAGGGAAGAGCAGTTCTTC.

The CDR3 loop is CASSEGGPGNTGELFF. CDR3 nucleotides: TGTGCCAGCAGTGAAGGGGGGCCGGGGAACACCGGGGAGCTGTTTTTT. The rearrangement joins TRBV6-1 to TRBJ2-2; a possible D gene is TRBD1 (6 bases). The V gene lost 1 base and the J gene lost 1 base, with 10 bases spanning the gap. The CDR3 consists of 16 residues. CDR1 and CDR2 (germline): MNHNS, SASEGT.

CDR3 loop: CASGQQGTYEQYF. The CDR3, as DNA: TGTGCCAGTGGGCAGCAAGGGACATACGAGCAGTACTTC. The chain recombines TRBV19 with TRBJ2-7, with D possibly matching TRBD1 (6 bases). Germline CDR1 LNHDA, CDR2 SQIVND (reference sequence). The CDR3 is 13 residues long. Trimming shortened V by 8 bases and J by 4 bases, and 15 bases separated the two germline ends.

This clone was seen more than once but under ten times. This rearrangement joins TRBV6-6 to TRBJ1-1; 12 bases agree with TRBD1. Germline trimming cut 2 bases from V and 8 bases from J; bases unmatched to any gene: 6. The CDR3 length is 15 residues. Germline CDR1 and CDR2: MNHNY and SVGAGI (reference sequence). The chain's CDR3 is CASSYGTGGAIEAFF. Here the CDR3 DNA reads TGTGCCAGCAGTTACGGGACAGGGGGCGCTATAGAAGCTTTCTTT.

The rearrangement joins TRBV7-9 to TRBJ2-5; no clear D. Trimming stripped 5 bases from V and 1 base from J, with 8 bases between. Germline V CDR1 and CDR2: SEHNR, FQNEAQ (reference sequence). The CDR3 runs 13 residues. The chain's CDR3 is CASSLRFQETQYF. The CDR3 coding sequence is TGTGCCAGCAGCCTCCGGTTCCAAGAGACCCAGTACTTC.

The CDR3 DNA reads TGTGCCTGGAGTGTACCGGCGGACAGGGGGACATACGAGCAGTACTTC. Amino acid sequence: CAWSVPADRGTYEQYF. The chain links TRBV30 to TRBJ2-7; 10 bases are a match to TRBD1. The J segment lost 4 bases and the V segment lost 0 bases, leaving 9 bases of the junction unmatched. In germline, CDR1 is GTSNPN, CDR2 SVGIG (reference sequence). The CDR3 is 16 residues long.

This clone was seen more than once but under ten times. The chain carries TRBV7-2 and TRBJ2-7; TRBD2 aligns across 7 bases. Per germline, CDR1 SGHTA and CDR2 FQGNSA. With 1 base clipped from V and 2 bases from J, the junction kept 5 bases outside the gene matches. The CDR3 is made up of 15 amino acids. CDR3 sequence (DNA): TGTGCCAGCAGCTTAGACCCAGCGGGACCCTACGAGCAGTACTTC. Its protein is CASSLDPAGPYEQYF.

The DNA for the CDR3 is TGTGCCACCTCTCCGGGACAGGGGGTTTCAAGACTGTTTTTT. This sequence encodes CATSPGQGVSRLFF. V gene TRBV2 combines with J gene TRBJ1-4, with 11 positions matching TRBD1. Germline lookup yields CDR1 SNHLY and CDR2 FYNNEI. The CDR3 runs 14 residues. V gave up 10 bases and J gave up 13 bases; unmatched junction bases: 14. The whole variable domain, filled in from reference TRBV2 and TRBJ1-4, reads EPEVTQTPSHQVTQMGQEVILRCVPISNHLYFYWYRQILGQKVEFLVSFYNNEISEKSEIFDDQFSVERPDGSNFTLKIRSTKLEDSAMYFCATSPGQGVSRLFFGSGTQLSVL.

This clone occurred a few times. The genes are TRBV5-1 and TRBJ1-6; no firm D call. CDR3 length equals 14 residues. CDR1 is SGHRS and CDR2 is YFSETQ in the germline V gene. The ends were cut back, 3 bases at V and 7 bases at J, with 11 bases in the middle. The CDR3 coding sequence is TGCGCCAGCAGCTCGGACGGCGGGAATTCACCCCTCCACTTT. The encoded protein is CASSSDGGNSPLHF. The whole variable domain, remainder taken from reference TRBV5-1 and TRBJ1-6, is KAGVTQTPRYLIKTRGQQVTLSCSPISGHRSVSWYQQTPGQGLQFLFEYFSETQRNKGNFPGRFSGRQFSNSRSEMNVSTLELGDSALYLCASSSDGGNSPLHFGNGTRLTVT.

This clone was detected once. J is TRBJ2-3 and V is TRBV14, with D tentatively TRBD2 (6 bases). With 1 base removed from V and 0 bases from J, the gap between germline ends came to 20 bases. CDR3 size: 19 residues. In germline, CDR1 is SGHDN, CDR2 FVKESK. The CDR3 DNA sequence: TGTGCCAGCAGCCAAGTTTTTTCGGGACTCCCAACGAGCACAGATACGCAGTATTTT. It translates to CASSQVFSGLPTSTDTQYF.

This chain joins TRBV18 and TRBJ2-1; no reliable D call. CDR1 and CDR2 from the germline V gene are KGHSH and LQKENI. V lost 1 base and J lost 6, with 7 bases in between. CDR3 length equals 13 residues. The DNA for the CDR3 is TGTGCCAGCTCACCACGGAATGTCAATGAGCAGTTCTTC. Protein product: CASSPRNVNEQFF.

V usage is TRBV9 and J usage is TRBJ2-7; TRBD2 matches at 8 bases. In germline, CDR1 is SGDLS, CDR2 YYNGEE. The CDR3 totals 14 residues. The J segment lost 3 bases and the V segment lost 4 bases, leaving 6 bases of the junction unmatched. The CDR3 DNA reads TGTGCCAGCAGCCTAATAGGGACTAGCTACGAGCAGTACTTC. Residues: CASSLIGTSYEQYF.